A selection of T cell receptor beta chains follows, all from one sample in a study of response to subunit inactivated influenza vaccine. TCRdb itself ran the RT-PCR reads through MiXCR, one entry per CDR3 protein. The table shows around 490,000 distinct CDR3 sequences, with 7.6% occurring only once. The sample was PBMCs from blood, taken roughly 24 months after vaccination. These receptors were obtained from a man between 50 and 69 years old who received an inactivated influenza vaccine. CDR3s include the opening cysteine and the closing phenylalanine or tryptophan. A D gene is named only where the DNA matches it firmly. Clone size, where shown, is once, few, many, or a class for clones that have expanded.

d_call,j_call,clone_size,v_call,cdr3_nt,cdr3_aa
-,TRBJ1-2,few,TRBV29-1,TGCAGCGTTGAAGAGGCGGGGGGCTATGGCTACACCTTC,CSVEEAGGYGYTF
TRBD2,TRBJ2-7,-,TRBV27,TGTGCCAGCAGTTTGACGACTAGCGGGGTCTACGAGCAGTACTTC,CASSLTTSGVYEQYF
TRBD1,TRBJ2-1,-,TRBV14,TGTGCCAGCAGCCAAGACGGGACAGGGTCTAGTGAGCAGTTCTTC,CASSQDGTGSSEQFF
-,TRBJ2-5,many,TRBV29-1,TGCAGCGTTGAGGGCAGCCGGTACCAAGAGACCCAGTACTTC,CSVEGSRYQETQYF
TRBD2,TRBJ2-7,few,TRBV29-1,TGCAGCGTTGAGAGATTAGCGGGAGACCCCGAGCAGTACTTC,CSVERLAGDPEQYF
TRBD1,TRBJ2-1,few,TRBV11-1,TGTGCCAGCAGCTCCCGAGTGGGGGACAGGGAATGGAATGAGCAGTTCTTC,CASSSRVGDREWNEQFF
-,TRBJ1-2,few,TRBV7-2,TGTGCCAGCAGCCAGCCACAGGGCTATGGCTACACCTTC,CASSQPQGYGYTF
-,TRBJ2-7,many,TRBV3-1,TGTGCCAGCAGCCGACTACGGAGCTCCTACGAGCAGTACTTC,CASSRLRSSYEQYF
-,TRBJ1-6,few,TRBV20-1,TGCAGTGCTAGACAACAGCCCAGCTCCTATAATTCACCCCTCCACTTT,CSARQQPSSYNSPLHF
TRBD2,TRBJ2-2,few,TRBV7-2,TGTGCCAGCAGCTGGTCAGCGGGGGCCAACACCGGGGAGCTGTTTTTT,CASSWSAGANTGELFF
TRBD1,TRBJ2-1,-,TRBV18,TGTGCCAGCTCACCACCGCGACGGACAGGGGGTTTCAATGAGCAGTTCTTC,CASSPPRRTGGFNEQFF
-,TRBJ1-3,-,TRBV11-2,TGTGCCAGCAGCTTACTACCGGGCTCTGGAAACACCATATATTTT,CASSLLPGSGNTIYF
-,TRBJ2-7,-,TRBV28,TGTGCCAGCAGTTTACCATTCTCCTACGAGCAGTACTTC,CASSLPFSYEQYF
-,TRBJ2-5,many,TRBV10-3,TGTGCCATCAGTGAAGGGGAGACCCAGTACTTC,CAISEGETQYF
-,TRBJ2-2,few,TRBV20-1,TGCAGTGCTATGCACACCGGGGAGCTGTTTTTT,CSAMHTGELFF
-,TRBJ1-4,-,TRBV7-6,TGTGCCAGCAGCTTAGATGGGGGAAAACTGTTTTTT,CASSLDGGKLFF